What follows describes a single T cell receptor beta chain. This specimen belongs to a study of blood T cell repertoires in COVID-19. Overall study context: Acute and convalescent COVID-19 samples came from the United States, Italy and Spain. PBMCs, B-cell-depleted T cells, or T cells were the source of the cDNA or gDNA that made up the material.

As handled by the study authors: Amplification of reference gene primers provided the estimated nucleated cell counts. The repertoire was sequenced with immunoSEQ multiplex PCR; TCRdb's copy has only in-frame clones and lacks some. V, J and clone size are those of that table, while D and trimming were read from the DNA. The table shows roughly 140,000 clones, with 75% to 90% occurring only once. Material for sequencing was peripheral blood. This clonotype was sampled from a man in his 60s with acute or convalescent COVID-19.

CDR3 in amino acids: CASRRTGVETQYF. The DNA for the CDR3 is TGTGCCAGCAGGAGGACAGGGGTAGAGACCCAGTACTTC. This sequence joins TRBV6-5 and TRBJ2-5, with 9 bases fitting TRBD1. V lost 6 bases, J lost 4 bases, and 3 bases stayed unmatched. There are 13 residues in the CDR3. CDR1 and CDR2 from the germline V gene are MNHEY and SVGAGI.